This T cell receptor beta chain is drawn from a study of shared clonotypes between healthy human individuals. Study at large: CD4 naive and memory got three plates each, CD8 naive two, CD8 memory one.

Germline V gene sequence: CDR1 LGHNA, CDR2 YNFKEQ. The length of the CDR3 is 16 residues. The J segment lost 5 bases and the V segment lost 2 bases, leaving 8 bases of the junction unmatched. Study-wide results and limits: Of the naive CD4 clonotypes, around 4.7% were shared across a handful of donors.

Repertoires were generated with immunoSEQ multiplex PCR, while TCRdb's copy carries only in-frame clones and drops some. The table records 1.4 million or so clones, around 98.5% of them present only once. Turning to this clone: Its specificity is unknown.

Those who donated, Caucasian adults without exception, all lived in Nashville, Tennessee. This sequence was found in a man aged 30-40 years in good health. Sequenced input: naive CD4+ T cells sorted from blood. The subset was: CD45RA+ positively selected. The J gene is TRBJ2-1, the V gene TRBV4-2; TRBD2 matches 8 bases. The CDR3 nucleotides read TGTGCCAGCAGCCAACCAAGCGGGAGTCTGAACAATGAGCAGTTCTTC. Its protein is CASSQPSGSLNNEQFF.